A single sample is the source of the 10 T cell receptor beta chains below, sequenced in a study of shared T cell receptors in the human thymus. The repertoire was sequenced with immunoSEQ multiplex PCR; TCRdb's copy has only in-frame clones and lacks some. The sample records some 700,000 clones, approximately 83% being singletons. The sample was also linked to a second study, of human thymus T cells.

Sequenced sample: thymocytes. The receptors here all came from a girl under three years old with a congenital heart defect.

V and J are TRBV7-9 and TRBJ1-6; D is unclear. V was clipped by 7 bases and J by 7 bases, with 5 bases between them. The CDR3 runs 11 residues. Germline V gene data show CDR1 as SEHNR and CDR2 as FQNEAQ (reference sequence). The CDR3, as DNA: TGTGCCAGCACCCTCAATTCACCCCTCCACTTT. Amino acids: CASTLNSPLHF.

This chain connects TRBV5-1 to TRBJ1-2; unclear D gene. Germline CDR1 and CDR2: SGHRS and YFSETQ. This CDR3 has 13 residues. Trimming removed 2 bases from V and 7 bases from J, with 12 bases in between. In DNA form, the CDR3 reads TGCGCCAGCAGCTTAAAGGGAGGAGGTGGCTACACCTTC. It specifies CASSLKGGGGYTF.

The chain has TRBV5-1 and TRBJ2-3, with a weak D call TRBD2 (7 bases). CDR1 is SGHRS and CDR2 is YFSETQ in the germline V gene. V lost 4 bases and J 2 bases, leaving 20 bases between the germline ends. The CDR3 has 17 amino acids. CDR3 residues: CASSRDYGGPSTDTQYF. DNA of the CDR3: TGCGCCAGCAGCCGGGACTACGGGGGCCCTTCCACAGATACGCAGTATTTT.

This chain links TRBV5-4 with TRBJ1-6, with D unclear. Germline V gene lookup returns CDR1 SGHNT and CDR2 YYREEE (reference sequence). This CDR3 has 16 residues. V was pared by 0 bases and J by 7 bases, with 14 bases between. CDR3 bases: TGTGCCAGCAGCTTGGATCGACACGGACTCAATTCACCCCTCCACTTT. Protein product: CASSLDRHGLNSPLHF.

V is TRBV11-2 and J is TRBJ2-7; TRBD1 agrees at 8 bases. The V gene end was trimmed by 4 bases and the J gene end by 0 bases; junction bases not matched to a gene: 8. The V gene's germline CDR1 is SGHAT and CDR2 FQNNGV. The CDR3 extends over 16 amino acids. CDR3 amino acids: CASSSKGTGSSYEQYF. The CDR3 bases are TGTGCCAGCAGCTCAAAAGGGACAGGAAGCTCCTACGAGCAGTACTTC.

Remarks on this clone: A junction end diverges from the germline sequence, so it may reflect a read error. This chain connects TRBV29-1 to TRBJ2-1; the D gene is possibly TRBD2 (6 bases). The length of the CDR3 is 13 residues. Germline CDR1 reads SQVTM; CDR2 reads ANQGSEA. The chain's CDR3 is CGVVEAGGNEQFF. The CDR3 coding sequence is TGCGGCGTTGTGGAAGCGGGTGGGAATGAGCAGTTCTTC.

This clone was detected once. The CDR3 sequence is CASSQDAPLAARYEQYF. Here the CDR3 DNA reads TGCGCCAGCAGCCAAGACGCCCCACTAGCGGCCAGATACGAGCAGTACTTC. The V call is TRBV4-1, the J call TRBJ2-7; TRBD2 aligns across 8 bases. This CDR3 region has 17 residues. The germline V gene encodes CDR1 MGHRA and CDR2 YSYEKL. Unmatched junction bases numbered 11, after V lost 0 bases and J lost 4 bases.

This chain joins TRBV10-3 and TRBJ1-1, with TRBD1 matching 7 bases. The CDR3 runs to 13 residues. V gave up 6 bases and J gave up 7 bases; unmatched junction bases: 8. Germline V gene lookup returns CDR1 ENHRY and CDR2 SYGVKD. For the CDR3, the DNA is TGTGCCATCAGGTGCGACAGGGCAGGTGAAGCTTTCTTT. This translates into CAIRCDRAGEAFF.

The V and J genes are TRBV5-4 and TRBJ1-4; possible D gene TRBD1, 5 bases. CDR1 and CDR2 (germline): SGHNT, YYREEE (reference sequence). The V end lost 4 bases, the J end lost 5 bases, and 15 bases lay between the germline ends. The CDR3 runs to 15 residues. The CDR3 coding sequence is TGTGCCAGCAGCCGGAGGGACGGAAAAAATGAAAAACTGTTTTTT. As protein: CASSRRDGKNEKLFF.

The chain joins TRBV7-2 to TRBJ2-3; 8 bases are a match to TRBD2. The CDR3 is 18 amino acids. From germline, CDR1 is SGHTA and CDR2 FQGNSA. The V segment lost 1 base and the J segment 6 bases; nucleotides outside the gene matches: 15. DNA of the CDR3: TGTGCCAGCAGCTTAGAGACGATGGGGGGACTAGTTTACGATACGCAGTATTTT. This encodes CASSLETMGGLVYDTQYF.